This TCR beta chain was identified during a study of regulatory T cells in long-lasting Graves disease. On the study more broadly: Patients newly diagnosed with Graves' had been on antithyroid drugs for under 3 months.

In building TCR beta libraries, iRepertoire HTBI primers were used together with Arm-PCR of CDR3 regions. TCRdb processed the multiplex PCR reads anew with MiXCR; each CDR3 protein has one entry. The sample holds roughly 500,000 distinct CDR3 sequences; 9.5% to 15% are singletons and the top ten take around 9.3%. This clonotype showed up many times. The time point is: newly diagnosed GD, antithyroid drugs for less than 3 months. PBMC RNA served as the TCR library source. It was American Thyroid Association guidelines that determined Graves' disease diagnosis. This sample was shared with a second study, whose subject was T cells in Graves' hyperthyroidism and ophthalmopathy.

This TCR came from a woman in her twenties or thirties with Graves disease. The starting material was peripheral blood mononuclear cells (PBMCs), obtained at new diagnosis, from a patient treated with antithyroid drugs.

The CDR3 region is CASSSHSAGIRRYEQYF. In DNA form, the CDR3 reads TGTGCCAGCAGTTCACATTCGGCCGGGATTCGACGCTACGAGCAGTACTTC. This chain connects TRBV28 to TRBJ2-7, with a tentative D call TRBD2 (5 bases). Germline values: CDR1 MDHEN, CDR2 SYDVKM. CDR3 length: 17 amino acids. V was trimmed by 4 bases and J by 3 bases, leaving 22 bases between them.